This TCR beta chain emerged from a study of molecular identifiers for immune sequencing clone quantification. A CD8+CD4-CCR7+CD45RA+ gate was used to sort naive CD8 T cells. From the PCR reads, TCRdb called clonotypes with MiXCR, one entry per CDR3 protein. The profile covers under 85,000 distinct CDR3 sequences, with under 20% appearing a single time and 1.5% taken by the ten largest. This clonotype was recorded at least ten times. The CDR3 contains 16 residues. The germline gives CDR1 SGHVS, CDR2 FQNEAQ. Germline trimming cut 5 bases from V and 2 bases from J; bases unmatched to any gene: 7. The receptor's source is a human donor in good health. Some libraries in this study had Jurkat cell RNA spiked in. Specimen: naive CD8+ T cells from blood, with Jurkat cell RNA spiked in. Subset defined: FACS-sorted CD8+CD4-CCR7+CD45RA+ naive T cells. The gene calls are TRBV7-8 and TRBJ2-2; 8 bases match TRBD2. The CDR3 here is CASSPTSGLNTGELFF. In nucleotides, the CDR3 is TGTGCCAGCAGCCCTACTAGCGGACTTAACACCGGGGAGCTGTTTTTT.